This T cell receptor (beta chain) was sequenced for a study of shared clonotypes between healthy human individuals. CD8 cells classed as naive were CD45RO-negative and positively selected for CCR7, excluding terminally differentiated effector memory CD45RA+ cells. The table came from immunoSEQ multiplex PCR; TCRdb's copy has only in-frame clones and leaves some out. In the table there are almost 700,000 clones, around 92% of which are singletons. With 2 bases removed from V and 0 bases from J, the gap between germline ends came to 8 bases. The CDR3 sequence is 14 residues long. In germline, CDR1 is SGHNT, CDR2 YYREEE (reference sequence). This clone was counted once.

Sequencing was carried out using naive CD8+ T cells sorted from blood. The V call is TRBV5-4, the J call TRBJ1-1, with D uncertain. This TCR came from a man aged 30 to 45 in good health. The DNA of the CDR3 is TGTGCCAGCAGCTTATGGGGTATGAACACTGAAGCTTTCTTT. It yields the protein CASSLWGMNTEAFF. The full variable domain, with the rest looked up from reference TRBV5-4 and TRBJ1-1, is ETGVTQSPTHLIKTRGQQVTLRCSSQSGHNTVSWYQQALGQGPQFIFQYYREEENGRGNFPPRFSGLQFPNYSSELNVNALELDDSALYLCASSLWGMNTEAFFGQGTRLTVV.